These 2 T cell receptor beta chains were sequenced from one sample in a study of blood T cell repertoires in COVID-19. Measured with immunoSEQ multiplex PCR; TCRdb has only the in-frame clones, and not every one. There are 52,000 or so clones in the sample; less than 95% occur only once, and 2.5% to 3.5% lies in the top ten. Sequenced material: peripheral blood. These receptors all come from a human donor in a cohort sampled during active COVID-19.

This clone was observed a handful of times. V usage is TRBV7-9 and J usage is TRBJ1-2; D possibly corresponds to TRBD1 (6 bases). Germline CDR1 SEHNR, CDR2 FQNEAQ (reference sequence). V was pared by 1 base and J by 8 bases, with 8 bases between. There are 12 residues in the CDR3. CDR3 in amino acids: CASSLDDRGYTF. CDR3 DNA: TGTGCCAGCAGCTTAGACGACAGGGGCTACACCTTC.

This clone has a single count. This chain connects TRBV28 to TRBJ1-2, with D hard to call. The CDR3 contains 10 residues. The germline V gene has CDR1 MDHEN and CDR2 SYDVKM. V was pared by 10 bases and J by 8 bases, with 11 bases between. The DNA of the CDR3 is TGTGCCACACATTCAATGGGCTACACCTTC. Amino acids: CATHSMGYTF.